This entry lists 28 T cell receptor beta chains sequenced from one sample in a study of T-cell reconstitution after alpha-beta-depleted transplantation in children. As it was prepared, the TCRbeta library received unique molecular identifiers. TCRdb reanalysed the PCR reads using MiXCR and keeps one entry per CDR3 protein. The data contain 150,000 to 250,000 distinct CDR3 sequences, 6.3% of them singletons. Sequencing used PBMCs, obtained before TCRalphabeta/CD19-depleted stem cell transplant. Receptors originate from a girl in the first two years of life with combined immunodeficiency, due to receive a stem cell transplant.

This clonotype showed up many times. The chain joins TRBV7-9 to TRBJ1-6; D gene unclear. The germline V gene encodes CDR1 SEHNR and CDR2 FQNEAQ (reference sequence). V dropped 5 bases and J dropped 5 bases, with 13 bases sitting between them. The CDR3 runs 15 residues. The CDR3 sequence: CASSPPGSHNSPLHF. The CDR3 bases are TGTGCCAGCAGCCCTCCGGGTTCACATAATTCACCCCTCCACTTT.

This clonotype has ten or more counts. This sequence joins TRBV20-1 and TRBJ2-7; no reliable D call. CDR1 DFQATT and CDR2 SNEGSKA come from the germline V gene (reference sequence). V lost 6 bases and J 2 bases, leaving 8 bases between the germline ends. There are 11 residues in the CDR3. The chain's CDR3 is CSAAETYEQYF. The DNA of the CDR3 is TGCAGTGCGGCGGAAACCTACGAGCAGTACTTC.

At least ten counts were recorded for this clonotype. The V call is TRBV12-3 or TRBV12-4, the J call TRBJ2-7; D perhaps matches TRBD1 (6 bases). This CDR3 has 11 amino acids. V shed 8 bases and J shed 6 bases, with 11 bases lying between them. CDR3 sequence (DNA): TGTGCCAGCCGACAGGACAGCGAGCAGTACTTC. It encodes CASRQDSEQYF.

Here the CDR3 DNA reads TGCGCCAGCAGCCAAGATCTGGAGACCGCCTGGTCCCAGTACTTC. Translating it yields CASSQDLETAWSQYF. This chain connects TRBV4-3 to TRBJ2-5; D is ambiguous. Germline CDR1 reads LGHNA; CDR2 reads YSLEER. The CDR3 loop spans 15 amino acids. V dropped 0 bases and J dropped 9 bases, with 17 bases sitting between them.

Ten or more counts support this clonotype. CDR3 DNA: TGTGCCAGCAGCGCCGCAGACATAACCCGGGACGAGCAGTACTTC. Its protein is CASSAADITRDEQYF. The chain employs TRBV9 and TRBJ2-7; D gene unclear. This CDR3 comprises 15 residues. Trimming took 3 bases from V and 5 from J, leaving 18 bases between them. Germline CDR1 reads SGDLS; CDR2 reads YYNGEE.

This clonotype was recorded at least ten times. The chain joins TRBV4-2 to TRBJ2-3, with D maybe TRBD2 (5 bases). Trimming took off 0 bases at V and 0 bases at J, with 19 bases between the two ends. In germline, CDR1 is LGHNA, CDR2 YNFKEQ. The CDR3 is 19 residues long. In DNA form, the CDR3 reads TGTGCCAGCAGCCAAGATGGGAGCGGTGGATTACCTAGCACAGATACGCAGTATTTT. Its translation: CASSQDGSGGLPSTDTQYF.

This clonotype was seen at least ten times. V and J are TRBV12-3 or TRBV12-4 and TRBJ2-1; perhaps TRBD1 as D (6 bases). CDR3 size: 15 residues. The germline V and J ends were trimmed by 2 bases and 0 bases, with 8 bases remaining between them. Here the CDR3 reads CASSLHRASYNEQFF. The CDR3 DNA sequence: TGTGCCAGCAGTTTACACAGGGCCTCCTACAATGAGCAGTTCTTC.

In this sample, this clonotype turned up many times. The chain couples TRBV6-5 to TRBJ2-2; 9 bases fit TRBD1. V was pared by 7 bases and J by 8 bases, with 8 bases of the junction left unmatched. CDR1 MNHEY and CDR2 SVGAGI come from the germline V gene. The CDR3 contains 14 residues. CDR3 nucleotide sequence: TGTGCCAGCACACAGGACAGGGGTATAGGGGAGCTGTTTTTT. Translated, it gives CASTQDRGIGELFF.

Comments on this clonotype: One end of the junction varies from germline; a read error may be responsible. This chain joins TRBV3-1 and TRBJ1-2; no reliable D call. This CDR3 is 16 amino acids long. CDR1 and CDR2 from the germline V gene are LGHDT and YNNKEL (reference sequence). CDR3 bases: TGTGCCACCAGCCAAGATGTCCAGAAGGTTTACTATGGCTACACCTTC. Protein sequence: CATSQDVQKVYYGYTF. Supplemented by reference TRBV3-1 and TRBJ1-2, the full variable domain reads DTAVSQTPKYLVTQMGNDKSIKCEQNLGHDTMYWYKQDSKKFLKIMFSYNNKELIINETVPNRFSPKSPDKAHLNLHINSLELGDSAVYFCATSQDVQKVYYGYTFGSGTRLTVV.

This clonotype was observed a handful of times. The chain combines TRBV6-5 with TRBJ1-2, with TRBD1 as a possible D gene (5 bases). The germline V gene has CDR1 MNHEY and CDR2 SVGAGI. This CDR3 region has 12 residues. Deletions cut 5 bases from V and 6 bases from J, with 10 bases between. CDR3: CASSATGNGYTF. In DNA form, the CDR3 reads TGTGCCAGCAGTGCCACAGGAAATGGCTACACCTTC.

This clonotype was detected ten times or more. The chain joins TRBV2 to TRBJ2-1; the match to TRBD2 covers 9 bases. The germline CDR1 and CDR2 sequences are SNHLY and FYNNEI. CDR3 length equals 15 residues. V trimming: 6 bases; J trimming: 4 bases; junction bases outside the gene matches: 7. The chain's CDR3 is CASSAGLAIYNEQFF. DNA of the CDR3: TGTGCCAGCAGCGCGGGACTAGCTATTTACAATGAGCAGTTCTTC.

Only a few counts were recorded for this clonotype. This chain links TRBV3-1 with TRBJ2-1; TRBD2 aligns across 7 bases. The CDR3 contains 14 residues. J was trimmed by 9 bases and V by 2 bases; bases with no gene match: 7. The germline V gene encodes CDR1 LGHDT and CDR2 YNNKEL (reference sequence). The CDR3 region is CASSQYGGGFEQFF. CDR3 in DNA: TGTGCCAGCAGCCAATATGGGGGGGGATTTGAGCAGTTCTTC.

This clonotype was observed many times. The chain recombines TRBV5-5 with TRBJ1-1, with 7 bases identical to TRBD1. V shed 3 bases and J 0 bases; nucleotides not matched to a gene: 2. This CDR3 region has 14 residues. Germline V lookup: CDR1 SGHKS, CDR2 YYEKEE (reference sequence). CDR3 amino acids: CASSWDSMNTEAFF. The CDR3, as DNA: TGTGCCAGCAGCTGGGACAGCATGAACACTGAAGCTTTCTTT.

To note about this clonotype: A much larger clone lies one base from this, so it may be a read error. The rearrangement joins TRBV7-9 to TRBJ2-7; D is perhaps TRBD2 (5 bases). Trimming took off 5 bases at V and 3 bases at J, with 11 bases between the two ends. Germline V gene sequence: CDR1 SEHNR, CDR2 FQNEAQ (reference sequence). CDR3 length: 13 residues. Here the CDR3 DNA reads TGTGCCAGCAGCGACGGGGTTGACTACGAGCAGTACTTC. Its translation: CASSDGVDYEQYF.

This clonotype was recorded many times. The chain joins TRBV12-3 or TRBV12-4 to TRBJ2-2; 10 bases match TRBD2. With V trimmed by 5 bases and J by 6 bases, 6 bases remained unmatched. This CDR3 is built from 15 residues. CDR3 amino acids: CASSPGLADPGELFF. In DNA form, the CDR3 reads TGTGCCAGCAGTCCCGGACTAGCGGACCCCGGGGAGCTGTTTTTT.

This clonotype was counted ten times or more. This sequence joins TRBV13 and TRBJ2-1, with 9 bases identical to TRBD1. The germline V gene encodes CDR1 PRHDT and CDR2 FYEKMQ (reference sequence). CDR3 size: 15 residues. V was clipped by 5 bases and J by 8 bases; unmatched bases: 10. CDR3 amino acids: CASSPNRGQAHEQFF. Written as DNA, the CDR3 is TGTGCCAGCAGCCCGAACAGGGGGCAGGCGCATGAGCAGTTCTTC.

This clonotype has at least ten counts. J is TRBJ2-2 and V is TRBV12-3 or TRBV12-4; possibly TRBD2 for D (5 bases). The CDR3 has 12 amino acids. V was clipped by 8 bases and J by 7 bases, with 11 bases between them. This CDR3 is CASSGGGGELFF. CDR3 DNA sequence: TGTGCCAGCTCGGGCGGAGGCGGGGAGCTGTTTTTT.

This clonotype was recorded a few times. The chain uses TRBV30 and TRBJ2-7; 11 bases agree with TRBD2. The CDR3 length is 16 residues. Germline CDR1 is GTSNPN and CDR2 is SVGIG (reference sequence). After removal of 3 bases from V and 0 bases from J, the junction contained 7 bases not matched to a gene. The CDR3 bases are TGTGCCTGGAGGCCCGCCCTAGCGGGGGGCTCCTACGAGCAGTACTTC. It specifies CAWRPALAGGSYEQYF.

This clonotype was counted ten times or more. The CDR3, as DNA: TGTGCCAGCAGCCCACAGGGGGCGCAGACCCAGTACTTC. It translates to CASSPQGAQTQYF. The chain joins TRBV2 to TRBJ2-5, with 9 bases lining up with TRBD1. V lost 6 bases, J lost 6 bases, and 5 bases stayed unmatched. The germline V gene has CDR1 SNHLY and CDR2 FYNNEI. The length of the CDR3 is 13 residues. Using reference TRBV2 and TRBJ2-5 for the parts outside the CDR3, the full variable domain is EPEVTQTPSHQVTQMGQEVILRCVPISNHLYFYWYRQILGQKVEFLVSFYNNEISEKSEIFDDQFSVERPDGSNFTLKIRSTKLEDSAMYFCASSPQGAQTQYFGPGTRLLVL.

J is TRBJ2-7 and V is TRBV20-1; D gene unclear. V was pared by 4 bases and J by 2 bases, with 21 bases between. CDR1 and CDR2 from the germline V gene are DFQATT and SNEGSKA (reference sequence). The CDR3 extends over 16 amino acids. CDR3 sequence reads: CSATRSSYGYTYEQYF. CDR3 coding DNA: TGCAGTGCTACAAGGAGCTCTTACGGATATACCTACGAGCAGTACTTC.

This clonotype was detected many times. DNA for the CDR3: TGTGCCAGCACCTTCAACGGTGAGCAGTACTTC. Protein: CASTFNGEQYF. This sequence joins TRBV6-2 or TRBV6-3 and TRBJ2-7; D remains ambiguous. Germline V CDR1 and CDR2: MNHEY, SVGEGT. V was pared by 7 bases and J by 7 bases, with 11 bases between. The length of the CDR3 is 11 residues.

This clonotype was counted at least ten times. The chain links TRBV28 to TRBJ2-7; D uncertain. Germline V lookup: CDR1 MDHEN, CDR2 SYDVKM. The CDR3 has 17 amino acids. The germline V and J ends were trimmed by 5 bases and 2 bases, with 22 bases remaining between them. DNA of the CDR3: TGTGCCAGCAGTCCGGCGATAGGGCGCAGGTGGACCTACGAGCAGTACTTC. This codes for CASSPAIGRRWTYEQYF.

Details on this clonotype: A read error may explain this, as a much larger clone is one base away. This chain joins TRBV4-1 and TRBJ2-1; 7 nucleotides agree with TRBD2. Germline CDR1 reads MGHRA; CDR2 reads YSYEKL. With V trimmed by 0 bases and J by 8 bases, 13 bases remained unmatched. The CDR3 has 17 residues. The CDR3 DNA follows: TGCGCCAGCAGCCAAGAAAGCGTGAGCGGGGCGGTTGATGAGCAGTTCTTC. It codes for CASSQESVSGAVDEQFF.

This clonotype was counted at least ten times. This chain's CDR3 is CASSFYLAGGRPSSFTDTQYF. The CDR3 DNA reads TGTGCCAGCAGTTTTTATCTAGCGGGGGGCCGTCCCTCTTCTTTTACAGATACGCAGTATTTT. The V call is TRBV12-3 or TRBV12-4, the J call TRBJ2-3; 11 bases line up with TRBD2. Trimming took 3 bases from V and 3 from J; bases not matched to a gene: 20. This CDR3 has 21 residues.

This clonotype was counted at least ten times. The chain has TRBV20-1 and TRBJ2-7, with D possibly TRBD2 on 6 matching bases. CDR1 is DFQATT, CDR2 SNEGSKA, per germline (reference sequence). Trimming took off 3 bases at V and 4 bases at J, with 7 bases between the two ends. The CDR3 has 11 amino acids. CDR3 region: CSASGSYEQYF. The CDR3 bases are TGCAGTGCTAGCGGGAGTTACGAGCAGTACTTC.

This clonotype was detected ten times or more. V gene TRBV2 combines with J gene TRBJ2-4; possibly TRBD2 for D (7 bases). CDR3 length: 19 amino acids. Between the trimmed V and J ends, which lost 6 bases and 0 bases, there was a span of 24 bases. Germline V gives CDR1 SNHLY, CDR2 FYNNEI. CDR3 in amino acids: CASRSSGGLGLLAKNIQYF. The CDR3 DNA reads TGTGCCAGCAGATCCTCTGGGGGCCTGGGACTACTAGCCAAAAACATTCAGTACTTC. Combining the CDR3 with reference TRBV2 and TRBJ2-4 gives the whole variable domain EPEVTQTPSHQVTQMGQEVILRCVPISNHLYFYWYRQILGQKVEFLVSFYNNEISEKSEIFDDQFSVERPDGSNFTLKIRSTKLEDSAMYFCASRSSGGLGLLAKNIQYFGAGTRLSVL.

This clonotype was seen many times. V and J are TRBV7-9 and TRBJ1-2; TRBD1 matches 8 bases. Germline trimming cut 5 bases from V and 6 bases from J; bases unmatched to any gene: 8. The CDR3 is 14 residues long. Germline loops: CDR1 SEHNR, CDR2 FQNEAQ (reference sequence). The CDR3 spells CASSPKTGDDGYTF. Written as DNA, the CDR3 is TGTGCCAGCAGCCCCAAGACAGGGGACGATGGCTACACCTTC.

This clonotype was seen at least ten times. The rearrangement uses TRBV5-5 and TRBJ2-2, with a tentative D call TRBD2 (6 bases). Germline CDR1 SGHKS, CDR2 YYEKEE (reference sequence). The CDR3 contains 16 residues. The ends were cut back, 3 bases at V and 3 bases at J, with 15 bases in the middle. The CDR3 loop is CASSSGLPGDTGELFF. CDR3 sequence (DNA): TGTGCCAGCAGCTCGGGGCTCCCGGGGGACACCGGGGAGCTGTTTTTT. Using reference TRBV5-5 and TRBJ2-2 for the parts outside the CDR3, the full variable domain is DAGVTQSPTHLIKTRGQQVTLRCSPISGHKSVSWYQQVLGQGPQFIFQYYEKEERGRGNFPDRFSARQFPNYSSELNVNALLLGDSALYLCASSSGLPGDTGELFFGEGSRLTVL.